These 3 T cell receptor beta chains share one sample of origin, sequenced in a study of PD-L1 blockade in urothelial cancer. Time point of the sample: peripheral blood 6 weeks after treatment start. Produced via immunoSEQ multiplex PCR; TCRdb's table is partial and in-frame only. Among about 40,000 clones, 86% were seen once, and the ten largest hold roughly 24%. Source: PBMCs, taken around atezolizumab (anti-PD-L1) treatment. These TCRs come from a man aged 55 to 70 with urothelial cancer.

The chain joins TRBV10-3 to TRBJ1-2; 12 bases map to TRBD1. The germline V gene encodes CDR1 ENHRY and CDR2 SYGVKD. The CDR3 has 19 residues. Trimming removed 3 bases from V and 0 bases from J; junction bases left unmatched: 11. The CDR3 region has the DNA TGTGCCATCAGTGACCCATCGGGACAGGGGGCGATGGCTAACTATGGCTACACCTTC. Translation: CAISDPSGQGAMANYGYTF.

CDR3 nucleotide sequence: TGTGCCAGCAGCCCCGTGGGCCTTTTAGGAAATGAGCAGTTCTTC. It codes for CASSPVGLLGNEQFF. This chain links TRBV5-6 with TRBJ2-1; the D is unclear. The CDR3 length is 15 residues. Looked up from germline, CDR1 is SGHDT and CDR2 is YYEEEE. Trimming removed 4 bases at V and 7 bases at J, with 18 bases between.

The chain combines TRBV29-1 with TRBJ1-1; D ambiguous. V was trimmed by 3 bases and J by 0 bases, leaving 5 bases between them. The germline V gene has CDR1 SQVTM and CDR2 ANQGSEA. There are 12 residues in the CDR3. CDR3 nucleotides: TGCAGCGTTGACCTTATGAACACTGAAGCTTTCTTT. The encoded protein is CSVDLMNTEAFF.